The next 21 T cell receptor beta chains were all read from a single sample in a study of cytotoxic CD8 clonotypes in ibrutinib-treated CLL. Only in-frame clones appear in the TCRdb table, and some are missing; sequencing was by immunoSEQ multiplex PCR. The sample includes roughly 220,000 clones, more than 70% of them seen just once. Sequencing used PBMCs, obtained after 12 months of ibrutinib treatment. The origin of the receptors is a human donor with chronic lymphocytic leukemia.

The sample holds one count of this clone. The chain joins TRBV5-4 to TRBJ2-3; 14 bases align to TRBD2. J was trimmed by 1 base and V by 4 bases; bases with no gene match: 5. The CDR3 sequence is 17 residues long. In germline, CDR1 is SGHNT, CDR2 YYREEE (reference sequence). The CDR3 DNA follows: TGTGCCAGCAGCCACGGGACTAGCGGGGGCCGCACAGATACGCAGTATTTT. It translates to CASSHGTSGGRTDTQYF.

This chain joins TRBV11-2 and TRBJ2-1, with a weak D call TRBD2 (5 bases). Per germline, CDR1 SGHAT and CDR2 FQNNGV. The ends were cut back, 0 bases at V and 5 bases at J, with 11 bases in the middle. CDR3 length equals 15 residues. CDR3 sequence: CASSLDTGKHNEQFF. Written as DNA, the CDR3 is TGTGCCAGCAGCTTAGATACCGGGAAGCACAATGAGCAGTTCTTC. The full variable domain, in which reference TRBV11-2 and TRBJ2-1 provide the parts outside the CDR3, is EAGVAQSPRYKIIEKRQSVAFWCNPISGHATLYWYQQILGQGPKLLIQFQNNGVVDDSQLPKDRFSAERLKGVDSTLKIQPAKLEDSAVYLCASSLDTGKHNEQFFGPGTRLTVL.

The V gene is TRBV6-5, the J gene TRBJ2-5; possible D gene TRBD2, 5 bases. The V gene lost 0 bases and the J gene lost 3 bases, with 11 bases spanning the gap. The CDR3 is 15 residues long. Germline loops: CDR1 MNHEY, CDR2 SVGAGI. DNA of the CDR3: TGTGCCAGCAGTTACTCGTCGAGGGTAAAAGAGACCCAGTACTTC. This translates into CASSYSSRVKETQYF.

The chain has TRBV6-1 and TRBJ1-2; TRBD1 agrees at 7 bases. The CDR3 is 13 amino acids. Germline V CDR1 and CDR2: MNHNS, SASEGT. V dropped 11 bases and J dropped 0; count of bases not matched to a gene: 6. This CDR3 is CAVRDSSNYGYTF. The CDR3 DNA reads TGTGCCGTCCGGGACAGCTCTAACTATGGCTACACCTTC.

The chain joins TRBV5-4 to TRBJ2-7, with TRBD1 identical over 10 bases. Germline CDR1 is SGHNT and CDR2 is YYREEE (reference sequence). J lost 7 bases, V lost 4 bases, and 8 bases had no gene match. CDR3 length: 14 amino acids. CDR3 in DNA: TGTGCCAGCAGCCCAGGGACAGGGGTTTGGGAGCAGTACTTC. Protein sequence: CASSPGTGVWEQYF.

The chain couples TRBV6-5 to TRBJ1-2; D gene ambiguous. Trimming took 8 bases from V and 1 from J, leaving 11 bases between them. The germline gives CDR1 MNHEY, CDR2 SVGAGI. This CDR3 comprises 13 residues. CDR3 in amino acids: CASGPSGNYGYTF. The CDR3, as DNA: TGTGCCAGCGGTCCATCCGGTAACTATGGCTACACCTTC.

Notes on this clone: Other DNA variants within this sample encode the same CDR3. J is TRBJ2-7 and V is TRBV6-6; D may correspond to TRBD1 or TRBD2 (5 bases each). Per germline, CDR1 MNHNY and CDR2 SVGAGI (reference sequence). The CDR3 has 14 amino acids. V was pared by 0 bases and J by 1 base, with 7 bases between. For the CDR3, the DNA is TGTGCCAGCAGTTACTCGGGGGTTTCCTACGAGCAGTACTTC. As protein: CASSYSGVSYEQYF.

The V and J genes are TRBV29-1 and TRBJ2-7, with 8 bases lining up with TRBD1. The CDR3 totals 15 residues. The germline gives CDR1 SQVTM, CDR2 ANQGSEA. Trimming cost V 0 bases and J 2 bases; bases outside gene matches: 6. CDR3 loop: CSVEEDREGAYEQYF. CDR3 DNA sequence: TGCAGCGTTGAAGAGGACAGGGAAGGAGCCTACGAGCAGTACTTC.

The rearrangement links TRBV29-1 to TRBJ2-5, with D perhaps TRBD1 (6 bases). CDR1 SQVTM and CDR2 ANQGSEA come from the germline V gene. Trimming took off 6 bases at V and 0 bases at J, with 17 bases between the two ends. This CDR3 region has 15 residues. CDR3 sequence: CSVDPGQQYQETQYF. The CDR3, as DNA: TGCAGCGTCGATCCGGGACAACAGTACCAAGAGACCCAGTACTTC. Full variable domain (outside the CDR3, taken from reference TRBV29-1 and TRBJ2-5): SAVISQKPSRDICQRGTSLTIQCQVDSQVTMMFWYRQQPGQSLTLIATANQGSEATYESGFVIDKFPISRPNLTFSTLTVSNMSPEDSSIYLCSVDPGQQYQETQYFGPGTRLLVL.

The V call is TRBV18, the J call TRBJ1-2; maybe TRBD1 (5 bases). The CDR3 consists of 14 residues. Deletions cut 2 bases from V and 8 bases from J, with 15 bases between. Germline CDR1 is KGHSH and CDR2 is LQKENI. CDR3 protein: CASSPITGLGGYTF. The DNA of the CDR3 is TGTGCCAGCTCACCAATTACGGGGCTTGGCGGCTACACCTTC.

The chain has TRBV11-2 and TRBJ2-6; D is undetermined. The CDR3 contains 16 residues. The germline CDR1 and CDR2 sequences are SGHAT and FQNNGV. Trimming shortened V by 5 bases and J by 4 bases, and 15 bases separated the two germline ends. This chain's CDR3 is CASSQLLETGANVLTF. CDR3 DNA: TGTGCCAGCAGCCAACTCCTAGAGACCGGGGCCAACGTCCTGACTTTC.

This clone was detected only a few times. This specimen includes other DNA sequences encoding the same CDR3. CDR3 amino acids: CASSPGQGETQYF. CDR3 DNA sequence: TGTGCCAGCAGCCCTGGACAGGGAGAGACCCAGTACTTC. The chain carries TRBV11-2 and TRBJ2-5, with 8 bases aligning to TRBD1. The CDR3 has 13 amino acids. Germline V gene sequence: CDR1 SGHAT, CDR2 FQNNGV. J was trimmed by 4 bases and V by 5 bases; bases with no gene match: 3.

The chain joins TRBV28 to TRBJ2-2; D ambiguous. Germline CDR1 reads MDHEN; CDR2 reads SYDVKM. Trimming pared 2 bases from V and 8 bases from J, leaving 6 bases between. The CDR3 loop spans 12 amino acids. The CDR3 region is CASSLPGGELFF. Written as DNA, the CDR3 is TGTGCCAGCAGTTTACCAGGAGGGGAGCTGTTTTTT.

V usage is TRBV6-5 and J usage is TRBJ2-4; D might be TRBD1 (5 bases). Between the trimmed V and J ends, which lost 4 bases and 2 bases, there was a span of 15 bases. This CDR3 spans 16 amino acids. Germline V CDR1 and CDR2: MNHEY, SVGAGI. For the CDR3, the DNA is TGTGCCAGCAGTTTACTCCGAACAGGCACCAAAAACATTCAGTACTTC. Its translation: CASSLLRTGTKNIQYF.

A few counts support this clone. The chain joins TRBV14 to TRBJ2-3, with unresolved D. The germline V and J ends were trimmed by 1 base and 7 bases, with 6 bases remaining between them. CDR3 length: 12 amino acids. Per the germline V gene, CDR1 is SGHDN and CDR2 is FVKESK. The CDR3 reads CASSQGGHTQYF. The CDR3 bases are TGTGCCAGCAGCCAAGGGGGTCATACGCAGTATTTT.

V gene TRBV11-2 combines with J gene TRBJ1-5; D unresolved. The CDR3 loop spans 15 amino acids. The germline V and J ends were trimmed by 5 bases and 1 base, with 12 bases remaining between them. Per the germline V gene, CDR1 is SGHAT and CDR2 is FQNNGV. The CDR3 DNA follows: TGTGCCAGCAGCCTGCAACTCGGGAGCAATCAGCCCCAGCATTTT. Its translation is CASSLQLGSNQPQHF.

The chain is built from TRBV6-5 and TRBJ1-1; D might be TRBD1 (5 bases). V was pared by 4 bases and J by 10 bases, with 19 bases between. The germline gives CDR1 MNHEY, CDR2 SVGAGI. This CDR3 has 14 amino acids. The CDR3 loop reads CASSSPGPRSGAFF. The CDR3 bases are TGTGCCAGCAGTTCCCCGGGACCGAGGAGTGGAGCTTTCTTT.

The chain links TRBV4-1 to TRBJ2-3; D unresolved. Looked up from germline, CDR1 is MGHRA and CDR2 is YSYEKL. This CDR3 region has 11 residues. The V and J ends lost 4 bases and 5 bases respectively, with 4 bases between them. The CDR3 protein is CASSLEDTQYF. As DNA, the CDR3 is TGCGCCAGCAGCCTCGAAGATACGCAGTATTTT.

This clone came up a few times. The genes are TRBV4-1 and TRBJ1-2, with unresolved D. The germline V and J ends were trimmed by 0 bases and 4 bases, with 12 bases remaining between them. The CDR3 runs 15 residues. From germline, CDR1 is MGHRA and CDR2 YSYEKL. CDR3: CASSQDVNEAYGYTF. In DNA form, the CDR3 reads TGCGCCAGCAGCCAAGATGTTAACGAGGCCTATGGCTACACCTTC.

CDR3 DNA: TGCGCCAGCACCCCCGGGGGAGAGACCCAGTACTTC. Its translation is CASTPGGETQYF. This chain uses TRBV5-1 with TRBJ2-5; weak D call: TRBD2 (6 bases). CDR1 is SGHRS, CDR2 YFSETQ, per germline. V lost 6 bases and J lost 4, with 10 bases in between. This CDR3 has 12 amino acids.

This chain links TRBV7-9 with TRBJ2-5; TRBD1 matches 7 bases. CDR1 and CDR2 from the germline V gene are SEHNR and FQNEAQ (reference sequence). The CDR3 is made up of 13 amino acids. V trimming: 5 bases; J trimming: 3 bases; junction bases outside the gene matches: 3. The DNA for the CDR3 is TGTGCCAGCAGCCAGGGACAGAAAGAGACCCAGTACTTC. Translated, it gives CASSQGQKETQYF. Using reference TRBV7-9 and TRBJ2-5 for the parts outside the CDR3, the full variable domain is DTGVSQNPRHKITKRGQNVTFRCDPISEHNRLYWYRQTLGQGPEFLTYFQNEAQLEKSRLLSDRFSAERPKGSFSTLEIQRTEQGDSAMYLCASSQGQKETQYFGPGTRLLVL.